This TCR beta chain was captured by sequencing in a study of Graves' ophthalmopathy and Graves' hyperthyroidism. General study results and limits: Most thyroid clonotypes expanded beyond 0.001 frequency were also found in blood.

The hyperthyroidism patients, aged 18 to 65, had been newly diagnosed, with under 2 months' duration. If patients had other autoimmune diseases, uncontrolled infections, pregnancy or lactation, they were excluded. RNA transcripts were the source from which TCR beta CDR3 regions were amplified. First-round RT-PCR with HTBI primers preceded a second-round multiplex PCR. TCRdb re-derived calls from the multiplex PCR reads in MiXCR, one entry per CDR3 protein. The sample yields more than 1,000,000 distinct CDR3 sequences, 35% to 45% seen once. This clonotype was seen at least ten times. Antigen specificity is unknown. CDR3 length: 14 residues. The V end was cut by 3 bases, the J end by 7 bases, with 12 bases between. The germline V gene encodes CDR1 SEHNR and CDR2 FQNEAQ (reference sequence).

The source is an adult man with Graves' hyperthyroidism. J is TRBJ2-2 and V is TRBV7-9; D not certain. The sequencing sample was made of peripheral blood or thyroid tissue (not recorded which). DNA for the CDR3: TGTGCCAGCAGCTTCGACGAATCGGGCGGGGAGCTGTTTTTT. Amino acids: CASSFDESGGELFF.